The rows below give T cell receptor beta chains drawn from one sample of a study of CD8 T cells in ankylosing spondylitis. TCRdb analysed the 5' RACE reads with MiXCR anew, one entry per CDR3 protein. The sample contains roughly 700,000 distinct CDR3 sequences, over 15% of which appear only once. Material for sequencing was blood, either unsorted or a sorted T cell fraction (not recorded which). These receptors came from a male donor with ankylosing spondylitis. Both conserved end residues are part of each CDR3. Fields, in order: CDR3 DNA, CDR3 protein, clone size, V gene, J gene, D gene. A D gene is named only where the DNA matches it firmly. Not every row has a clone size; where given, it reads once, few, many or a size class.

DNA: TGCGCCAGCAGCTTGGCCCGATCCGGGGCCAACGTCCTGACTTTC; CDR3: CASSLARSGANVLTF; size: .; V: TRBV5-1; J: TRBJ2-6; D: .
DNA: TGTGCCATAGACCGGGAGAATGAGCAGTTCTTC; CDR3: CAIDRENEQFF; size: .; V: TRBV24-1; J: TRBJ2-1; D: .
DNA: TGTGCCAGCAGCCAAGATCCAGCGGGAGGGCACCACGAGCAGTACTTC; CDR3: CASSQDPAGGHHEQYF; size: .; V: TRBV4-2; J: TRBJ2-7; D: TRBD2
DNA: TGCGCCAGCAGCTCCATGGACGGGACCTACGAGCAGTACTTC; CDR3: CASSSMDGTYEQYF; size: .; V: TRBV5-1; J: TRBJ2-7; D: .
DNA: TGTGCCAGCAGGAGAACCGGGACAGGGGATAACTATGGCTACACCTTC; CDR3: CASRRTGTGDNYGYTF; size: .; V: TRBV11-3; J: TRBJ1-2; D: TRBD1
DNA: TGTGCCAGCGGGCCGCAGGGCACTAATGAAAAACTGTTTTTT; CDR3: CASGPQGTNEKLFF; size: .; V: TRBV7-9; J: TRBJ1-4; D: .
DNA: TGCAGCGTTGAAAACACGGGGGCAACTGGCTATGGCTACACCTTC; CDR3: CSVENTGATGYGYTF; size: .; V: TRBV29-1; J: TRBJ1-2; D: .
DNA: TGCGCCAGCAGCCAAGAAGGACAGGAGTACAATGAGCAGTTCTTC; CDR3: CASSQEGQEYNEQFF; size: .; V: TRBV4-1; J: TRBJ2-1; D: TRBD1
DNA: TGTGCCAGCAGCCCGGCCCCAGGGCTCGGGGCCAACGTCCTGACTTTC; CDR3: CASSPAPGLGANVLTF; size: few; V: TRBV5-6; J: TRBJ2-6; D: .
DNA: TGCGCCAGCAGCTTGCTAGGGCAGGATTCACCCCTCCACTTT; CDR3: CASSLLGQDSPLHF; size: few; V: TRBV5-1; J: TRBJ1-6; D: .
DNA: TGCAGTGCTAGATCCGGGACTAGCGCCCAAGAGACCCAGTACTTC; CDR3: CSARSGTSAQETQYF; size: .; V: TRBV20-1; J: TRBJ2-5; D: TRBD2
DNA: TGTGCCAGCAGTCCCGTGGGCTATAGCTCCTACAATGAGCAGTTCTTC; CDR3: CASSPVGYSSYNEQFF; size: few; V: TRBV6-1; J: TRBJ2-1; D: .
DNA: TGTGCCAGCAGTTTAGCGACGACAGCATCCATCAATTCACCCCTCCACTTT; CDR3: CASSLATTASINSPLHF; size: .; V: TRBV12-3/TRBV12-4; J: TRBJ1-6; D: .
DNA: TGTGCCTGGAATCAGGACGGGGGCAACATTCAGTACTTC; CDR3: CAWNQDGGNIQYF; size: .; V: TRBV30; J: TRBJ2-4; D: .
DNA: TGTGCCAGCAGGCCGGGCCGGGGTAGATTTGATACGCAGTATTTT; CDR3: CASRPGRGRFDTQYF; size: few; V: TRBV6-1; J: TRBJ2-3; D: .
DNA: TGTGCCAGCCAATCGAGCTCCTACATTGAGCAGTTCTTC; CDR3: CASQSSSYIEQFF; size: .; V: TRBV28; J: TRBJ2-1; D: .
DNA: TGTGCCAGCAAGGCCACTCGGGACAAAGATACGCAGTATTTT; CDR3: CASKATRDKDTQYF; size: .; V: TRBV12-3/TRBV12-4; J: TRBJ2-3; D: .
DNA: TGCGCCAGTAAACAGGGGGCTGTGGAAGAGACCCAGTACTTC; CDR3: CASKQGAVEETQYF; size: .; V: TRBV5-1; J: TRBJ2-5; D: TRBD1
DNA: TGCAGTGCTACCTCGACCAGGGGAATGAACACTGAAGCTTTCTTT; CDR3: CSATSTRGMNTEAFF; size: .; V: TRBV20-1; J: TRBJ1-1; D: .
DNA: TGCGCCAGCAGCCAAGATCATGGGGGGGGATATGGCTACACCTTC; CDR3: CASSQDHGGGYGYTF; size: few; V: TRBV4-1; J: TRBJ1-2; D: .
DNA: TGCGCCAGCAGCCCGGGACCAGCGGGGGCGGACACAGATACGCAGTATTTT; CDR3: CASSPGPAGADTDTQYF; size: few; V: TRBV4-1; J: TRBJ2-3; D: TRBD2
DNA: TGCAGTGCTAGCCCAATAATTCTAGCGGGAGGGGGGCGCGCCGAGCAGTACTTC; CDR3: CSASPIILAGGGRAEQYF; size: many; V: TRBV20-1; J: TRBJ2-7; D: TRBD2
DNA: TGTGCCAGCAGTTACACTCGACAGGGCGGACATGGCTACACCTTC; CDR3: CASSYTRQGGHGYTF; size: few; V: TRBV6-5; J: TRBJ1-2; D: TRBD1
DNA: TGCGCCAGCAATTGGGGGACAGGTATGACAAACTATGAAAAACTGTTTTTT; CDR3: CASNWGTGMTNYEKLFF; size: .; V: TRBV5-1; J: TRBJ1-4; D: TRBD1
DNA: TGCAGTGCTAGATCCGGGACGTGTATTAGCAATCAGCCCCAGCATTTT; CDR3: CSARSGTCISNQPQHF; size: .; V: TRBV20-1; J: TRBJ1-5; D: .
DNA: TGTGCCAGCAGCCCTTCTAGCGGGGGTCGCGATACGCAGTATTTT; CDR3: CASSPSSGGRDTQYF; size: few; V: TRBV9; J: TRBJ2-3; D: TRBD2
DNA: TGTGCCAGCACCGACAGGGCGGATGGCTACACCTTC; CDR3: CASTDRADGYTF; size: .; V: TRBV12-3/TRBV12-4; J: TRBJ1-2; D: TRBD1
DNA: TGTGCCAGCAGCTTAGCGCGGGAGGCGGAGGAGACCCAGTACTTC; CDR3: CASSLAREAEETQYF; size: .; V: TRBV7-9; J: TRBJ2-5; D: TRBD2
DNA: TGCGCCAGCAGCCCCCCTAGGACAGGGTATTCGAACACTGAAGCTTTCTTT; CDR3: CASSPPRTGYSNTEAFF; size: few; V: TRBV5-1; J: TRBJ1-1; D: TRBD1